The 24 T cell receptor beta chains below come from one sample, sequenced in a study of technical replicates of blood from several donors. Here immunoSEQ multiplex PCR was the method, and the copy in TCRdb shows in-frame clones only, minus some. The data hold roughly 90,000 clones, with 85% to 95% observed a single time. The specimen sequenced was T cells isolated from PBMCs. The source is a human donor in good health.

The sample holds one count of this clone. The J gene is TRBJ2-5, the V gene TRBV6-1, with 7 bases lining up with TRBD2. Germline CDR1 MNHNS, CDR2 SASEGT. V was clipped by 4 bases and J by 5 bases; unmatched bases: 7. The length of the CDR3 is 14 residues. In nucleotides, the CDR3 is TGTGCCAGCAGTGCCCGACTAGCCGTTGAGACCCAGTACTTC. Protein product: CASSARLAVETQYF.

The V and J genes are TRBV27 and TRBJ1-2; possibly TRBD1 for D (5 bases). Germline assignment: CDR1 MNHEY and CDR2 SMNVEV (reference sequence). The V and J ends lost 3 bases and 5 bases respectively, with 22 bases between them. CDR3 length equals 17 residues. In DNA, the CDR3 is TGTGCCAGCAGTTTTTTATCCACGGGGGATGCGTTGTATGGCTACACCTTC. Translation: CASSFLSTGDALYGYTF.

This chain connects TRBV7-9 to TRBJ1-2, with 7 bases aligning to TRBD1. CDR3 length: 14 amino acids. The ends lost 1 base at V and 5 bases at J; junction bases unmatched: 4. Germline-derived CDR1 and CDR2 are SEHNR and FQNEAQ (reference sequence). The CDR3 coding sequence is TGTGCCAGCAGCTTAGTAGGGACAGTTTATGGCTACACCTTC. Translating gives CASSLVGTVYGYTF.

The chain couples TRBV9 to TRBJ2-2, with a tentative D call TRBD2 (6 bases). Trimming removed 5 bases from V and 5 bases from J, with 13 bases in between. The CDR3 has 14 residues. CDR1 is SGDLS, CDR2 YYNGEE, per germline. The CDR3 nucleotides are TGTGCCAGCAGTTATTGGGACTCTACCGGGGAGCTGTTTTTT. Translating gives CASSYWDSTGELFF. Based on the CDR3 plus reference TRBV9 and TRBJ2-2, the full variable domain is DSGVTQTPKHLITATGQRVTLRCSPRSGDLSVYWYQQSLDQGLQFLIQYYNGEERAKGNILERFSAQQFPDLHSELNLSSLELGDSALYFCASSYWDSTGELFFGEGSRLTVL.

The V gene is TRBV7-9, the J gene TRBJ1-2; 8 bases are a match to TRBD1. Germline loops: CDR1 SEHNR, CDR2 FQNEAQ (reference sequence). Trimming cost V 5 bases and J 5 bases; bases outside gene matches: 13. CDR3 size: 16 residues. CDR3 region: CASSRSGGQDLYGYTF. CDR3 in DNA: TGTGCCAGCAGCCGCTCGGGGGGACAGGACCTATATGGCTACACCTTC.

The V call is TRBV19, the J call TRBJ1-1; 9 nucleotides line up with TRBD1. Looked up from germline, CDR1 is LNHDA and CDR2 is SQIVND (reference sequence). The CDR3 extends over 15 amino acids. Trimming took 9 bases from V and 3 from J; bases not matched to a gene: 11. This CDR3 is CASKTGGAEDTEAFF. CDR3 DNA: TGTGCCAGCAAAACAGGGGGCGCGGAGGACACTGAAGCTTTCTTT.

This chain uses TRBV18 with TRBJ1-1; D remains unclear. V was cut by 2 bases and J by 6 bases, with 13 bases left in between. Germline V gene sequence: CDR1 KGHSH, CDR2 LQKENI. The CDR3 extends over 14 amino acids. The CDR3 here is CASSPIHESAEAFF. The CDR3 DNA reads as TGTGCCAGCTCACCAATACACGAGAGCGCTGAAGCTTTCTTT.

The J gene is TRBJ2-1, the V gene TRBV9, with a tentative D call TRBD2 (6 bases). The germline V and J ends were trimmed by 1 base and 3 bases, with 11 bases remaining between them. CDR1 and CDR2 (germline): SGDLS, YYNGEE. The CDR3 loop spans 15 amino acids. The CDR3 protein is CASSVTGVNYNEQFF. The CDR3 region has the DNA TGTGCCAGCAGCGTAACGGGGGTAAACTACAATGAGCAGTTCTTC. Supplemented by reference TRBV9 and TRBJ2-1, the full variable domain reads DSGVTQTPKHLITATGQRVTLRCSPRSGDLSVYWYQQSLDQGLQFLIQYYNGEERAKGNILERFSAQQFPDLHSELNLSSLELGDSALYFCASSVTGVNYNEQFFGPGTRLTVL.

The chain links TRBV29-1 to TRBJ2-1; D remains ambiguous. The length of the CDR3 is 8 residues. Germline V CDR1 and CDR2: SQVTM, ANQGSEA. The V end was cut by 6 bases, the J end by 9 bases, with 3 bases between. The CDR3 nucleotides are TGCAGCGTGAGTGAGCAGTTCTTC. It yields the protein CSVSEQFF.

CDR3 DNA: TGTGCCATCAGTGATCTATACGAGCAGTACTTC. It translates to CAISDLYEQYF. The chain has TRBV10-3 and TRBJ2-7; D uncertain. V was shortened by 3 bases and J by 4 bases, with 4 bases between the two germline ends. Germline loops: CDR1 ENHRY, CDR2 SYGVKD. CDR3 length: 11 residues.

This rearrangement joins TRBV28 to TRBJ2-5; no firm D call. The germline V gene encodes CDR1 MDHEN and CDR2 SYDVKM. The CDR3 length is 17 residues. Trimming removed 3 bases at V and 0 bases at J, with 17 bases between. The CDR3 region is CASSFLLGQSDQETQYF. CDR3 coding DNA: TGTGCCAGCAGTTTCCTTCTTGGGCAGTCCGACCAAGAGACCCAGTACTTC.

The CDR3 nucleotides are TGTGCCAGCTCACCGGGGGGAGGGCCCCCGGAGTACAATGAGCAGTTCTTC. Translated, it gives CASSPGGGPPEYNEQFF. The chain has TRBV18 and TRBJ2-1, with 7 bases identical to TRBD2. V gave up 3 bases and J gave up 4 bases; unmatched junction bases: 12. The germline V gene encodes CDR1 KGHSH and CDR2 LQKENI. The CDR3 is 17 amino acids.

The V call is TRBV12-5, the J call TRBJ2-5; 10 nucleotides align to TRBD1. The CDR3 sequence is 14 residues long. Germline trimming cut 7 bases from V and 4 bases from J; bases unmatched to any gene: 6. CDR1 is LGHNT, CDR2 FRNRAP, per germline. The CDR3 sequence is CASATTGGIETQYF. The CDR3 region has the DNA TGTGCTAGTGCCACGACAGGGGGCATAGAGACCCAGTACTTC.

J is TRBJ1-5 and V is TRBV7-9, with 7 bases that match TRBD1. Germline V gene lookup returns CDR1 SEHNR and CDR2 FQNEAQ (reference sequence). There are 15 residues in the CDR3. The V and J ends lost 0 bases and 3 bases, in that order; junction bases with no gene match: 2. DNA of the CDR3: TGTGCCAGCAGCTTAGCGGGACAGCCCAATCAGCCCCAGCATTTT. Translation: CASSLAGQPNQPQHF.

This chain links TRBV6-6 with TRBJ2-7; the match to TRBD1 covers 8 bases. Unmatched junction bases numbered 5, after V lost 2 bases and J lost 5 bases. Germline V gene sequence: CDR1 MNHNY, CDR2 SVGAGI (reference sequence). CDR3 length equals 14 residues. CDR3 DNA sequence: TGTGCCAGCAGTTACGAAGGACAGGGCCACGAGCAGTACTTC. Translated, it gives CASSYEGQGHEQYF.

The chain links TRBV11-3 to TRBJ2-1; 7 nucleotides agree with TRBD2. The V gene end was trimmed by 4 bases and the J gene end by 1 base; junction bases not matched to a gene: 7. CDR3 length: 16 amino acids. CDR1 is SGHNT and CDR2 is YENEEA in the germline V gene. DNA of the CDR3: TGTGCCAGCAGCTCAGCGGCGGGAGAGTCCTACAATGAGCAGTTCTTC. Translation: CASSSAAGESYNEQFF.

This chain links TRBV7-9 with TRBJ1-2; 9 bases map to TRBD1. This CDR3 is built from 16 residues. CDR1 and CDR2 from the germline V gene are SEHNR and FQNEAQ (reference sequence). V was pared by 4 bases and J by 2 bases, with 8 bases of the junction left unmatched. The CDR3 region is CASSSDRGWVNYGYTF. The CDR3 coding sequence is TGTGCCAGCAGCTCGGACAGGGGTTGGGTGAACTATGGCTACACCTTC.

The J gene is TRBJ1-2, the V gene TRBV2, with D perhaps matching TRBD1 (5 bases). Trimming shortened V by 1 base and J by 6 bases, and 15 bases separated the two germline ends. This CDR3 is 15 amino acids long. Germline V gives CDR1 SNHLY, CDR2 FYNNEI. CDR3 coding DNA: TGTGCCAGCAGTGAAGGCAGGGTAAGGGAAAATGGCTACACCTTC. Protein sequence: CASSEGRVRENGYTF.

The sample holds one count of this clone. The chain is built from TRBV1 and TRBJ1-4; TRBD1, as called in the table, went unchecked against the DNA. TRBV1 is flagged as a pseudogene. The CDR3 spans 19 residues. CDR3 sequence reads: CTSSQDRVTATATNEKLFF. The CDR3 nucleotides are TGCACCAGCAGCCAAGATCGAGTGACAGCAACTGCAACTAATGAAAAACTGTTTTTT.

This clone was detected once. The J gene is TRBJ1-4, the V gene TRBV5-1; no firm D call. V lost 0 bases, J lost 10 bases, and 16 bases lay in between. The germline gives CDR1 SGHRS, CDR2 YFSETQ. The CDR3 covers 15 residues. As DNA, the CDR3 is TGCGCCAGCAGCTTGGCGGAAGCGGGAGCTACAAAACTGTTTTTT. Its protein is CASSLAEAGATKLFF.

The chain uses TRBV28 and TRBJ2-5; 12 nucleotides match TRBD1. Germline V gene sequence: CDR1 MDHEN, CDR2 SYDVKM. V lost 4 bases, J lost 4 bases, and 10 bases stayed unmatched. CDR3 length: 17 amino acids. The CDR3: CASSSPVGTGGRETQYF. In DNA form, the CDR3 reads TGTGCCAGCAGTTCCCCTGTGGGGACAGGGGGCAGAGAGACCCAGTACTTC.

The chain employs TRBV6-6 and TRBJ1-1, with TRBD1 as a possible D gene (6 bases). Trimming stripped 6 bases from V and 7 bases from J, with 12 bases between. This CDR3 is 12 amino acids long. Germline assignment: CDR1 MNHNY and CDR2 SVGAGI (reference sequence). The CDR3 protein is CASSPGQYEAFF. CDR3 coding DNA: TGTGCCAGCAGCCCCGGACAGTATGAAGCTTTCTTT.

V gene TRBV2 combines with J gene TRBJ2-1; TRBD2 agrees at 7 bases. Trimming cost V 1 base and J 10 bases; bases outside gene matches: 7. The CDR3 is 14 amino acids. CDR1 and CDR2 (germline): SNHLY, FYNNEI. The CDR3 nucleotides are TGTGCCAGCAGTGAAGAGGCTAGCGGCCGAGAGCAGTTCTTC. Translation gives CASSEEASGREQFF.

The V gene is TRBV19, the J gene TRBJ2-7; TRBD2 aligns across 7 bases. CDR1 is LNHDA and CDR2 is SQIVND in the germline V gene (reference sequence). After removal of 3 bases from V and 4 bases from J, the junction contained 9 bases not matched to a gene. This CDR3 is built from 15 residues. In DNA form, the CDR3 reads TGTGCCAGTAGTATGGGTAGCGGGTCGGGGTACGAGCAGTACTTC. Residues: CASSMGSGSGYEQYF.